Listed below are T cell receptor beta chains from one sample, sequenced in a study of blood T cell repertoires in COVID-19. Assay: immunoSEQ multiplex PCR; the TCRdb copy retains only in-frame clones and omits some. The sample has under 200,000 clones, 90% to 95% seen once. The sequenced sample was peripheral blood. The receptors originated from a man aged 50 to 60 with acute or convalescent COVID-19. Each CDR3 is given with its conserved first and last residue. Fields, in order: clone size, J gene, V gene, CDR3 protein. Clone size is not always given. Where it is, it says once, few, many or a class for expanded clones.

size: -
J: TRBJ2-1
V: TRBV27
CDR3: CASSPRGGSSYNEQFF

size: -
J: TRBJ1-4
V: TRBV6-6
CDR3: CASSWQGGEKLFF

size: -
J: TRBJ2-2
V: TRBV27
CDR3: CASSFGRTDRTGELFF

size: -
J: TRBJ2-3
V: TRBV18
CDR3: CASSPQDRDTQYF

size: -
J: TRBJ1-6
V: TRBV4-2
CDR3: CASSQTLQGVSNSPLHF

size: -
J: TRBJ2-2
V: TRBV15
CDR3: CATSSKGTNTGELFF

size: -
J: TRBJ1-4
V: TRBV19
CDR3: CASSGPGTATEGWDEKLFF

size: -
J: TRBJ1-5
V: TRBV28
CDR3: CASSPITGGRGPQHF

size: -
J: TRBJ2-7
V: TRBV11-2
CDR3: CASSSRGTAREDEQYF

size: -
J: TRBJ2-1
V: TRBV4-1
CDR3: CASSQDIAEFPYNEQFF

size: -
J: TRBJ2-5
V: TRBV6-1
CDR3: CASRAPTSGQETQYF

size: -
J: TRBJ1-1
V: TRBV4-3
CDR3: CASSQEGGAYGLGTEAFF

size: -
J: TRBJ2-2
V: TRBV27
CDR3: CASSFGTAGELFF

size: -
J: TRBJ1-1
V: TRBV27
CDR3: CASSLSRGRGDLGTEAFF

size: -
J: TRBJ1-6
V: TRBV29-1
CDR3: CSASHGQGNSPLHF

size: -
J: TRBJ1-6
V: TRBV7-2
CDR3: CASSLWTGRNSPLHF

size: -
J: TRBJ2-5
V: TRBV2
CDR3: CASSGPTGDRETQYF

size: -
J: TRBJ1-2
V: TRBV28
CDR3: CASSFSGHGYTF

size: -
J: TRBJ2-5
V: TRBV6-5
CDR3: CASRQGGETQYF

size: -
J: TRBJ1-1
V: TRBV30
CDR3: CAWSKSGLNTEAFF

size: -
J: TRBJ1-5
V: TRBV4-1
CDR3: CASSQESLGTGRSNQPQHF

size: -
J: TRBJ1-5
V: TRBV15
CDR3: CATSRATGVNQPQHF

size: -
J: TRBJ2-3
V: TRBV5-1
CDR3: CASRPSAGGPDTQYF

size: -
J: TRBJ2-5
V: TRBV7-2
CDR3: CASTPSGRETQYF

size: -
J: TRBJ2-5
V: TRBV19
CDR3: CASSISALVETQYF

size: -
J: TRBJ2-7
V: TRBV24-1
CDR3: CATSPTTGAGSYEQYF

size: -
J: TRBJ1-5
V: TRBV6-5
CDR3: CASSYSDRGQPQHF

size: once
J: TRBJ1-5
V: TRBV6-4
CDR3: CASSPDTNQPQHF

size: -
J: TRBJ1-2
V: TRBV5-1
CDR3: CASSLSGAYGYTF

size: -
J: TRBJ1-1
V: TRBV7-6
CDR3: CASSLRSGEGNTEAFF

size: -
J: TRBJ2-7
V: TRBV7-9
CDR3: CASSGSGRPSYEQYF

size: -
J: TRBJ2-1
V: TRBV19
CDR3: CASSRGGTSENNEQFF